Shown below are 23 T cell receptor beta chains from a single sample sequenced in a study of a mutant IDH1 vaccine in newly diagnosed glioma. Profiled with immunoSEQ multiplex PCR; TCRdb holds only in-frame clones, not every one. The sample lists more than 30,000 clones, around 90% occurring once. The antigens of these receptors remain unknown. Time point indicated: week 11, during vaccination. What each vaccine dose contained was 300 ug of mutant IDH1 20-mer peptide, accompanied by topical imiquimod. The specimen was PBMCs, collected from a glioma patient whose treatment included an IDH1 peptide vaccine. These receptors were taken from a man between 18 and 35 years old with glioma.

The gene calls are TRBV10-1 and TRBJ2-3, with 11 bases lining up with TRBD1. Losses at the gene ends were 5 bases for V and 3 bases for J; bases not matched to a gene: 10. CDR3 length: 17 residues. The germline gives CDR1 WNHNN, CDR2 SYGVQD (reference sequence). As DNA, the CDR3 is TGCGCCAGCAGTCCAGGAAAAGGGACAGGGGGGACAGATACGCAGTATTTT. Its protein product is CASSPGKGTGGTDTQYF.

A note on this clone: The same CDR3 also results from other DNA sequences found in this sample. V usage is TRBV4-3 and J usage is TRBJ1-5; D is uncertain. This CDR3 is 15 amino acids long. V was trimmed by 0 bases and J by 0 bases, leaving 6 bases between them. Germline V lookup: CDR1 LGHNA, CDR2 YSLEER. The CDR3 nucleotides are TGCGCCAGCAGCCAAGATCGGGGTAGCAATCAGCCCCAGCATTTT. Its translation: CASSQDRGSNQPQHF.

The V call is TRBV7-9, the J call TRBJ2-1, with a weak D call TRBD2 (6 bases). With 2 bases removed from V and 0 bases from J, the gap between germline ends came to 11 bases. CDR3 length equals 16 residues. Germline CDR1 and CDR2: SEHNR and FQNEAQ (reference sequence). CDR3: CASSLMVGSSYNEQFF. The CDR3 DNA is TGTGCCAGCAGCTTAATGGTCGGGAGCTCCTACAATGAGCAGTTCTTC.

V and J are TRBV5-1 and TRBJ2-2; 11 bases fit TRBD2. V lost 1 base, J lost 9 bases, and 8 bases stayed unmatched. Germline V gene lookup returns CDR1 SGHRS and CDR2 YFSETQ. This CDR3 has 16 amino acids. The CDR3: CASSLLGLAAERELFF. The CDR3, as DNA: TGCGCCAGCAGCTTGTTGGGACTAGCGGCAGAAAGGGAGCTGTTTTTT.

The V and J genes are TRBV4-3 and TRBJ2-7; the D call may be TRBD1 or TRBD2 (5 bases each). CDR1 and CDR2 (germline): LGHNA, YSLEER. V shed 0 bases and J shed 5 bases, with 14 bases lying between them. The CDR3 runs 15 residues. CDR3 nucleotide sequence: TGCGCCAGCAGCCAAGATCTCCAGGGTAGCGACGAGCAGTACTTC. This sequence encodes CASSQDLQGSDEQYF.

This chain's CDR3 is CASRTGRPLLYEQYF. The CDR3 nucleotides read TGTGCCAGTCGGACAGGGCGCCCGCTCCTCTACGAGCAGTACTTC. The V and J genes are TRBV19 and TRBJ2-7; 8 bases are shared with TRBD1. The V gene's germline CDR1 is LNHDA and CDR2 SQIVND (reference sequence). This CDR3 has 15 amino acids. V dropped 8 bases and J dropped 3; count of bases not matched to a gene: 12.

The chain joins TRBV7-2 to TRBJ1-5; D is possibly TRBD1 (5 bases). The CDR3 consists of 17 residues. The V and J ends lost 7 bases and 1 base respectively, with 20 bases between them. Germline CDR1 is SGHTA and CDR2 is FQGNSA. CDR3 in amino acids: CASTLNTGMGSNQPQHF. The CDR3 region has the DNA TGTGCCAGCACCCTTAATACAGGCATGGGCAGCAATCAGCCCCAGCATTTT.

The chain links TRBV19 to TRBJ1-2; weak D call: TRBD1 (6 bases). The germline V gene encodes CDR1 LNHDA and CDR2 SQIVND (reference sequence). The germline V and J ends were trimmed by 5 bases and 8 bases, with 18 bases remaining between them. The CDR3 sequence is 14 residues long. The CDR3 DNA is TGTGCCAGTAGTCGGGCAGGGGTAGGTTCAGGCTACACCTTC. Protein: CASSRAGVGSGYTF.

Written as DNA, the CDR3 is TGTGCCAGCAGCTCGAGGACAGCCTACACTGAAGCTTTCTTT. This codes for CASSSRTAYTEAFF. This rearrangement joins TRBV2 to TRBJ1-1, with D possibly TRBD1 on 6 matching bases. In germline, CDR1 is SNHLY, CDR2 FYNNEI. With 6 bases removed from V and 3 bases from J, the gap between germline ends came to 14 bases. The CDR3 is 14 residues long.

The genes are TRBV30 and TRBJ1-1; 7 bases line up with TRBD1. V was pared by 5 bases and J by 2 bases, with 2 bases of the junction left unmatched. Germline V gene sequence: CDR1 GTSNPN, CDR2 SVGIG (reference sequence). CDR3 length: 12 amino acids. Here the CDR3 reads CAWYRGNTEAFF. DNA for the CDR3: TGTGCCTGGTACAGGGGAAACACTGAAGCTTTCTTT.

The chain couples TRBV7-8 to TRBJ2-2; D is undetermined. V lost 0 bases to trimming and J lost 0 bases, with 8 bases between them. The CDR3 is 16 amino acids. Germline lookup yields CDR1 SGHVS and CDR2 FQNEAQ. CDR3 protein: CASSLAGYTNTGELFF. CDR3 sequence (DNA): TGTGCCAGCAGCTTAGCTGGATATACGAACACCGGGGAGCTGTTTTTT.

The chain joins TRBV7-2 to TRBJ1-3, with 9 bases that match TRBD1. Trimming took 5 bases from V and 4 from J; bases not matched to a gene: 3. From germline, CDR1 is SGHTA and CDR2 FQGNSA. The CDR3 runs to 14 residues. Written as DNA, the CDR3 is TGTGCCAGCAGCCCCGGGACAGGGGGAAACACCATATATTTT. Translated: CASSPGTGGNTIYF.

J is TRBJ1-2 and V is TRBV25-1; D uncertain. With 1 base removed from V and 5 bases from J, the gap between germline ends came to 8 bases. This CDR3 comprises 13 residues. The V gene's germline CDR1 is MGHDK and CDR2 SYGVNS. CDR3 region: CASSESAAYGYTF. The CDR3 nucleotides read TGTGCCAGCAGTGAATCGGCAGCTTATGGCTACACCTTC.

The rearrangement links TRBV4-1 to TRBJ1-2, with TRBD1 identical over 9 bases. The germline gives CDR1 MGHRA, CDR2 YSYEKL. J was trimmed by 4 bases and V by 4 bases; bases with no gene match: 7. The CDR3 contains 15 residues. This chain's CDR3 is CASSPPDRGPYGYTF. The CDR3 DNA follows: TGCGCCAGCAGCCCCCCGGACAGGGGCCCCTATGGCTACACCTTC.

The chain employs TRBV7-9 and TRBJ1-2; TRBD1 matches 9 bases. After removal of 5 bases from V and 8 bases from J, the junction contained 12 bases not matched to a gene. This CDR3 has 15 amino acids. Germline V gene sequence: CDR1 SEHNR, CDR2 FQNEAQ (reference sequence). This chain's CDR3 is CASSTQEQGAGGYTF. CDR3 bases: TGTGCCAGCAGCACCCAGGAACAGGGGGCGGGGGGCTACACCTTC.

The chain uses TRBV5-1 and TRBJ1-6; D is possibly TRBD1 (5 bases). V lost 2 bases and J lost 6, with 9 bases in between. The germline CDR1 and CDR2 sequences are SGHRS and YFSETQ. The CDR3 spans 14 residues. The CDR3 DNA follows: TGCGCCAGCAGCTTCGACAGATTTAATTCACCCCTCCACTTT. Amino acid sequence: CASSFDRFNSPLHF.

The V and J genes are TRBV2 and TRBJ1-1; the D is unclear. Trimming left V 6 bases short and J 0 bases short, with 11 bases between. CDR1 and CDR2 (germline): SNHLY, FYNNEI. The CDR3 consists of 14 residues. The chain's CDR3 is CASRADTMNTEAFF. The CDR3 DNA reads as TGTGCCAGCAGGGCCGACACGATGAACACTGAAGCTTTCTTT.

The chain combines TRBV30 with TRBJ1-2; the D gene is possibly TRBD1 (5 bases). Trimming took off 3 bases at V and 6 bases at J, with 17 bases between the two ends. The CDR3 has 14 amino acids. Germline V gene lookup returns CDR1 GTSNPN and CDR2 SVGIG (reference sequence). The CDR3 spells CAWRGERPYHGYTF. CDR3 coding DNA: TGTGCCTGGAGAGGGGAGAGACCTTACCATGGCTACACCTTC.

The chain is built from TRBV18 and TRBJ1-4, with 7 bases matching TRBD1. The germline CDR1 and CDR2 sequences are KGHSH and LQKENI. Germline trimming cut 3 bases from V and 4 bases from J; bases unmatched to any gene: 8. This CDR3 spans 16 amino acids. The CDR3 bases are TGTGCCAGCTCACCGGCAGTACAGGGGAGTAATGAAAAACTGTTTTTT. It codes for CASSPAVQGSNEKLFF.

The chain joins TRBV7-8 to TRBJ1-1; D unresolved. Trimming left V 2 bases short and J 0 bases short, with 4 bases between. The germline gives CDR1 SGHVS, CDR2 FQNEAQ. This CDR3 has 13 amino acids. In DNA, the CDR3 is TGTGCCAGCAGCTTATCTCTGAACACTGAAGCTTTCTTT. Its protein product is CASSLSLNTEAFF.

CDR3 residues: CASSPTGTLNQPQHF. CDR3 sequence (DNA): TGTGCCAGCAGCCCCACCGGGACGTTGAATCAGCCCCAGCATTTT. V is TRBV7-2 and J is TRBJ1-5; TRBD1 might be the D (5 bases). Germline CDR1 and CDR2: SGHTA and FQGNSA. The V and J ends lost 5 bases and 4 bases respectively, with 15 bases between them. The CDR3 is 15 amino acids.

The chain joins TRBV7-9 to TRBJ2-7; perhaps TRBD2 as D (5 bases). This CDR3 has 14 residues. Germline CDR1 is SEHNR and CDR2 is FQNEAQ (reference sequence). V gave up 4 bases and J gave up 3 bases, with 13 bases separating them. The CDR3 spells CASSYTGERYEQYF. The DNA for the CDR3 is TGTGCCAGCAGCTACACCGGGGAACGCTACGAGCAGTACTTC.

This clone came up a few times. J is TRBJ1-1 and V is TRBV30; possibly TRBD1 for D (6 bases). Trimming pared 5 bases from V and 6 bases from J, leaving 16 bases between. Germline V gives CDR1 GTSNPN, CDR2 SVGIG (reference sequence). This CDR3 is built from 13 residues. Here the CDR3 DNA reads TGTGCCTGGGGGAGTCAACAGGGTGCTGAAGCTTTCTTT. Residues: CAWGSQQGAEAFF.